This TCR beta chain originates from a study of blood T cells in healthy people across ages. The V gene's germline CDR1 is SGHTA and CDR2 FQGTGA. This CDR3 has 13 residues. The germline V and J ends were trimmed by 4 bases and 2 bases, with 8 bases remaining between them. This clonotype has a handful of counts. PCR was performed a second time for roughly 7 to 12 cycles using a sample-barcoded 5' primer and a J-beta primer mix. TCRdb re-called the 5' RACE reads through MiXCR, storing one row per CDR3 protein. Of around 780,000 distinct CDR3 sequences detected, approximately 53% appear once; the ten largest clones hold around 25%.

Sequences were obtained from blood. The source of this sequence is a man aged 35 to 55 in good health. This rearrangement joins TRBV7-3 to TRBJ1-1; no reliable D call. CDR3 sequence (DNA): TGTGCCAGCAGCTCGGACCGTAACACTGAAGCTTTCTTT. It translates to CASSSDRNTEAFF. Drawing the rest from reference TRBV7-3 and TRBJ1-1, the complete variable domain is GAGVSQTPSNKVTEKGKYVELRCDPISGHTALYWYRQSLGQGPEFLIYFQGTGAADDSGLPNDRFFAVRPEGSVSTLKIQRTERGDSAVYLCASSSDRNTEAFFGQGTRLTVV.